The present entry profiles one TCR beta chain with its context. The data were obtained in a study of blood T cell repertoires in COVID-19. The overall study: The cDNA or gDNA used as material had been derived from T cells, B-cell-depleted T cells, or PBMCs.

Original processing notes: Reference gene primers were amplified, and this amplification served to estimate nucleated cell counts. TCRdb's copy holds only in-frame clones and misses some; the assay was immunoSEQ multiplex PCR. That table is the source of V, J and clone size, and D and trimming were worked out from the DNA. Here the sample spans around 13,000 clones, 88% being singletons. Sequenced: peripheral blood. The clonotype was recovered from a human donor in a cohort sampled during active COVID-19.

CDR3 coding DNA: TGTGCCAGCAGCGGAACCACCGGGACAGGCTCCTACGAGCAGTACTTC. Its translation is CASSGTTGTGSYEQYF. This chain links TRBV5-4 with TRBJ2-7; 8 bases agree with TRBD1. The CDR3 runs to 16 residues. The ends lost 4 bases at V and 0 bases at J; junction bases unmatched: 9. The germline V gene encodes CDR1 SGHNT and CDR2 YYREEE (reference sequence). The variable domain in full, with the rest retrieved from reference TRBV5-4 and TRBJ2-7, is ETGVTQSPTHLIKTRGQQVTLRCSSQSGHNTVSWYQQALGQGPQFIFQYYREEENGRGNFPPRFSGLQFPNYSSELNVNALELDDSALYLCASSGTTGTGSYEQYFGPGTRLTVT.